The sequence of this T cell receptor (beta chain) was determined in a study of blood T cell repertoires in COVID-19. Turning to the study itself: Acute-phase and convalescent COVID-19 samples originated in the United States, Italy and Spain. Nucleic acid was either cDNA or gDNA, and it came from T cells, B-cell-depleted T cells, or PBMCs.

CDR1 KGHSH and CDR2 LQKENI come from the germline V gene. The CDR3 extends over 16 amino acids. Unmatched junction bases numbered 7, after V lost 0 bases and J lost 3 bases. In the study's own analysis: Reference gene primer amplification yielded estimated nucleated cell counts. Repertoires were generated with immunoSEQ multiplex PCR, while TCRdb's copy carries only in-frame clones and drops some. That table gives V, J and clone size, and the DNA gave D and trimming. In the table there are more than 65,000 clones, almost 85% of which are singletons. This receptor was identified in a human donor in a cohort sampled during active COVID-19. The sequencing sample was made of peripheral blood. The V gene is TRBV18, the J gene TRBJ1-1; TRBD1 aligns across 7 bases. The CDR3 bases are TGTGCCAGCTCACCACCGGGGGACAGTTCGTACACTGAAGCTTTCTTT. Translation: CASSPPGDSSYTEAFF.